This T cell receptor (beta chain) is drawn from a study of vaccination and CD4 T cells after COVID-19. The wider study: SARS-CoV-2, HCoV-NL63, HCoV-OC43 and HCoV-229E supplied the overlapping spike peptides used to stimulate cells. Broader study findings: Early post-infection timepoints were missing, and relatively few convalescent patients were studied.

Sample treatment: roughly 10-day PBMC culture with coronavirus spike peptide pools or control peptides (ViraFEST assay). Harvesting of the unexposed donor's CD4+ T cells predated the COVID-19 pandemic (2011-2018). Comment on this clonotype: Its antigen is undetermined.

Sequencing of DNA taken from cultured CD4+ T cells relied on the Oncomine TCR Beta short-read assay. TCRdb re-called the PCR reads with MiXCR, one entry per CDR3 protein. The table shows 6,000 to 7,500 distinct CDR3 sequences, with approximately 50% occurring only once. CDR1 DFQATT and CDR2 SNEGSKA come from the germline V gene (reference sequence). The CDR3 totals 16 residues. Germline trimming cut 1 base from V and 7 bases from J; bases unmatched to any gene: 8. V usage is TRBV20-1 and J usage is TRBJ2-1; 12 positions agree with TRBD2. The receptor's source is a human donor in good health. Sample: CD4+ T cells from blood, cultured in vitro. CDR3: CSARGLAGARENEQFF. The CDR3 nucleotides read TGCAGTGCTAGAGGACTAGCGGGGGCCAGAGAGAATGAGCAGTTCTTC.